The source of this TCR beta chain is a study of cytomegalovirus exposure and HLA in healthy donors (dated by TCRdb to about 2017). As for the study more broadly: An earlier analysis of approximately 640 of the donors reported about 290 Gb of sequence data and more than 90 million unique TCR beta sequences from 150 million to 200 million T cells. An early release covering over 500 HLA-typed donors comprised 250 to 350 gigabases of sequencing data and tens of millions of unique TCR sequences. Of the approximately 400 genotyped donors, 81% were placed in the genetic ancestry cluster associated with self-reported Caucasian donors. The study aimed to test whether cataloging public T cell receptors could reveal signatures of past pathogen exposure. The study used immunosequencing to profile the T cell repertoires of about 670 subjects and linked those repertoires to cytomegalovirus serostatus. Along with the roughly 700-subject first cohort, a separate validation cohort of over a hundred different subjects was used. The study combined high-throughput TCR immunosequencing, statistical association of individual TCRs with disease status, and machine learning to predict cytomegalovirus infection status. To study patterns of TCR occurrence, a later analysis re-analyzed previously published TCR beta repertoires from around 670 donors and added high-resolution HLA genotyping. The later analysis used no new phenotypic data to find candidate immune exposures, relying instead on TCR beta sequences and their occurrence across donors. An earlier analysis of 500 to 750 of the donors applied high-throughput TCR beta sequencing to assess whether each TCR beta V gene segment acted as functional or pseudogenic. Donor age, sex, ethnicity and CMV serostatus were compiled together with the repertoire data. A later genetic analysis took genome-wide SNP genotypes for 398 of the 666 donors and used that subset as a discovery cohort. All discovery cohort repertoires had been generated on a single sequencing platform. Class I and class II HLA loci were covered by the typing at four-digit resolution. The number of donors typed differed by locus, with roughly 629-640 for A, B, C, DRB1 and DQB1, around 560 for DQA1, 600 to 610 for DPA1, and around 450 for DPB1. Roughly five DR-DQ haplotypes were handled as single units for association and clustering, since linkage in the cohort was strong. On average, roughly 240,000 unique TCR beta nucleotide sequences were sequenced per donor among 398 genotyped donors of the cohort, with roughly 18% of those sequences being non-productive.

From a lookup of the germline V gene, CDR1 and CDR2 are SGHTA and FQGTGA. The CDR3 contains 15 residues, cysteine and phenylalanine counted. Only the CDR3 region is kept as DNA, spanning 45 bases read in frame from base 1. In total, approximately 700 healthy bone marrow donors made up the cohort. At the time of sampling, every cohort member was nominally healthy, though immune exposures that went unrecorded were likely present. The donor was CMV seropositive and belonged to the group of about 290 seropositive cohort members. Each donor provided a peripheral blood sample, and peripheral blood mononuclear cells were used for TCR beta sequencing. The Qiagen DNeasy Blood Extraction Kit was used to extract genomic DNA from the blood cell samples. Overall results and qualifications from the work: In an earlier analysis of 450 to 750 of the donors, most TCR beta V segments appeared in productive rearrangements about 87% or about 30% of the time, broadly matching IMGT annotations. The classifier was reported to diagnose cytomegalovirus status with high specificity and sensitivity in both the original cohort and the validation cohort. Several of the top co-occurrence clusters appeared to be linked to parvovirus B19, influenza, CMV and Epstein-Barr virus, according to a later analysis. Sequencing depth was assumed to be roughly uniform across donors in the presence/absence analyses, though that assumption may not hold. A later analysis associated about 16,000 TCR beta sequences with specific HLA alleles at a false discovery rate of 0.05. A group of highly shared sequence variants was considered likely to be a technical artifact of the sequencing pipeline. The study listed 150 to 200 TCR beta chains as associated with cytomegalovirus. This cohort had only TCR beta chains sequenced, and the lack of alpha or paired-chain data limited which features could be detected. Because the 87-base-pair reads could not distinguish some IMGT-functional V segments, including TRBV6-2 and TRBV6-3, those segments were excluded. When HLA alleles, especially DR and DQ, strongly co-occurred, TCR associations were difficult to assign to individual alleles. For the cohort, immune exposure information was limited to CMV serostatus. Compared with equally common non-associated chains, HLA-associated TCR beta chains in a later analysis were more clonally expanded and had lower generation probabilities. The authors suggested that the approach could potentially be generalized to other disease states and immunological phenotypes. HLA typing was unavailable for some donors at each locus, so association tests used only the typed subset. An association between a missense DCLRE1C variant and V-gene and J-gene trimming of TCR beta chains was found in a later genetic analysis and replicated in an independent cohort. In vitro tests confirmed that a few of the cytomegalovirus-associated TCR beta chains recognize cytomegalovirus antigens. A later genetic analysis reported fewer N-insertions in productive TCRs among donors in an Asian-associated ancestry cluster than the approximately 670-donor mean. Linkage disequilibrium might explain the correlated functional status among segregating V segments, but an unknown experimental factor could not be excluded. Across donors, most TCR sequences were observed very rarely, whereas some public TCRs were present in many individuals. According to a later analysis, TCR association rates differed among HLA loci, with DRB1 alleles showing the most associated TCRs and HLA-C alleles showing the fewest. In a later analysis, most CMV-associated TCR beta chains were found to appear HLA-restricted, with HLA associations seemingly driven largely by CMV exposure. A further reported finding was that TCR beta sequences accurately predicted the HLA-A and HLA-B alleles for most subjects in the first cohort. Because counts were too low, approximately 15 rarely observed V segments, including chromosome 9 orphons, were excluded from the earlier analysis of a few hundred of the donors.

Library creation used the immunoSEQ multiplex PCR assay. A mixture of 60 forward primers for TCR Vbeta segments and 13 reverse primers for TCR Jbeta segments was used in the multiplex PCR. A multiplex PCR assay on genomic DNA amplified the CDR3 region of rearranged TCR beta genes. On the Illumina HiSeq System, the amplified TCR beta libraries were sequenced as 87-base-pair reads. In the source study's methods: Across the 640 or so repertoires, a later analysis counted some 80 million unique TCR beta chains, 8.5 million to 12 million of which were shared by at least two donors. A nearest-neighbor algorithm error-corrected the raw reads and collapsed the reads into unique sequences, merging closely related sequences to remove PCR and sequencing errors. To assign V, D and J gene segments, CDR3 sequences were aligned to IMGT reference sequences. For a sequence to be retained, at least a six-nucleotide match to both a V gene segment and a J gene segment was required. A rearrangement counted as productive if the CDR3 had no stop codons and remained in frame with V and J, and every other rearrangement counted as non-productive. Following IMGT convention, CDR3 was defined as the stretch from the second conserved V-encoded cysteine to the conserved J-encoded phenylalanine. In an earlier analysis of approximately 500 of the donors, sequences lacking an unambiguous match to a single V gene segment were excluded. In an earlier analysis of 587 of the donors, V segments were called functional above 56.7% productive rearrangements and were called segregating when the between-donor standard deviation exceeded 5%. To diagnose cytomegalovirus status from the catalog of TCR beta chain sequences, a statistical classification framework was built. V and J gene assignment, in a later analysis, came from comparing TCR nucleotide sequences with IMGT/GENE-DB human TR gene sequences. A later analysis assigned CDR3 sequences and most-parsimonious VDJ recombination scenarios with the TCRdist pipeline. In a later analysis, each TCR beta chain was defined by its CDR3 amino acid sequence together with its V-gene family, and reads lacking a unique V-gene family were excluded. In a later analysis, 500 to 700 highly shared, low-generation-probability nucleotide sequences were removed to address suspected cross-contamination and a sequencing artifact. A later analysis calculated a clonal expansion index for each public chain from normalized within-repertoire ranks of inferred template counts. Generation probabilities in a later analysis came from a VDJ recombination model fitted to out-of-frame rearrangements, and those results were checked against IGoR. In a later analysis, hypergeometric tests were used to score TCR-TCR, TCR-HLA and TCR-CMV co-occurrence, with a repertoire-size bias correction applied to TCR pairs. To estimate false discovery rates, a later analysis permuted the HLA or CMV assignments 20 times. In a later analysis, co-occurring TCRs were grouped using DBSCAN, with TCRdist sequence similarity added in when clustering inside HLA-allele-positive subsets. Co-occurrence clustering excluded repertoires with fewer than 30,000 or more than 120,000 public chains, plus five with anomalous nucleotide sharing. The table comes from immuneACCESS by way of TCRdb, which keeps in-frame sequences with V and J called. Part of the clones is missing from these tables; in studies checked, under half for an unresolved V gene and the rest for unknown reasons. V and J calls and clone size come straight from that table; D and trimming were deduced from the DNA. Across this sample there are some 95,000 clones, with 60% to 85% seen only once. Of the sample, around 7.5% falls within the top ten clones.

As regards this clone: The antigen this receptor binds is unknown. Germline and junction disagree at one end, which may indicate a read error.

This chain joins TRBV7-3 to TRBJ2-1, and 12 bases in between align with TRBD2. The sample was PBMCs. The receptor was isolated from a man aged 50-60 years in good health and CMV-seropositive. The CDR3 amino acid sequence is: CASSITSGGHNEQFF. The nucleotide sequence is TGTGCCAGCAGCATAACTAGCGGGGGGCACAATGAGCAGTTCTTC. The CDR3 plus the reference TRBV7-3 and TRBJ2-1 genes for the other parts give the full variable domain: GAGVSQTPSNKVTEKGKYVELRCDPISGHTALYWYRQSLGQGPEFLIYFQGTGAADDSGLPNDRFFAVRPEGSVSTLKIQRTERGDSAVYLCASSITSGGHNEQFFGPGTRLTVL.